This T cell receptor beta chain was identified in a study of cytomegalovirus exposure and HLA in healthy donors. Turning to the study itself: As an earlier analysis found, about 179 million T cells yielded 90 million to 140 million unique TCR beta sequences. Study-wide results and caveats: As a later analysis showed, a missense DCLRE1C variant was linked to trimming of TCR beta V- and J-genes.

The study ran its PCR with 60 Vbeta and 13 Jbeta primers. Per the study methods: Later analysis identified approximately 88 million unique TCR beta chains, 9 million to 12 million shared. The repertoire was sequenced with immunoSEQ multiplex PCR; TCRdb's copy has only in-frame clones and lacks some. That table gives V, J and clone size, and the DNA gave D and trimming. The table records 150,000 to 200,000 clones, approximately 83% of them present only once. Germline V lookup: CDR1 MRHNA, CDR2 SNTAGT. Trimming left V 0 bases short and J 7 bases short, with 6 bases between. The CDR3 has 13 amino acids. As regards this clone: Its matching antigen is unknown.

This TCR derives from a woman younger than 35 in good health and CMV-seronegative. Sequencing was done on a sample of PBMCs. This rearrangement joins TRBV6-4 to TRBJ2-2, with unresolved D. This CDR3 reads CASSDSESGELFF. In DNA, the CDR3 is TGTGCCAGCAGTGACTCGGAGAGCGGGGAGCTGTTTTTT.